Following are 27 T cell receptor beta chains from one sample sequenced in a study of T cells expressing NK-cell markers. TCRdb reworked the 5' RACE reads into one entry per CDR3 protein, no DNA. Its table records 200,000 to 300,000 distinct CDR3 sequences. Sequencing was done on a sample of blood T cells: a sorted CD56 or NKG2C T cell subset, CD4+ or CD8+ T cells, or bulk PBMC T cells (not recorded which). The receptors derive from a woman between 18 and 70 years old in good health.

The chain employs TRBV24-1 and TRBJ2-3; the TCRdb call, TRBD2, lacks DNA for checking. The CDR3 loop spans 16 amino acids. In germline, CDR1 is KGHDR, CDR2 SFDVKD. Here the CDR3 reads CATSDLASGARDTQYF.

The chain has TRBV18 and TRBJ1-2. The CDR3 is 14 amino acids. Germline V CDR1 and CDR2: KGHSH, LQKENI. The CDR3 protein is CASSPPLRTAGYTF.

CDR3 region: CSTREGQTGELFF. The chain couples TRBV20-1 to TRBJ2-2; TCRdb gives TRBD2 as the D gene, but with no DNA this cannot be confirmed. The germline V gene has CDR1 DFQATT and CDR2 SNEGSKA (reference sequence). CDR3 length equals 13 residues.

The chain carries TRBV5-6 and TRBJ1-5; TCRdb lists TRBD1, though no DNA is available to test this call. Germline V gene sequence: CDR1 SGHDT, CDR2 YYEEEE. This CDR3 comprises 13 residues. CDR3 protein: CASSFGANQPQHF.

The chain joins TRBV20-1 to TRBJ2-1; TCRdb designates TRBD1, a call that cannot be tested without DNA. Germline V CDR1 and CDR2: DFQATT, SNEGSKA (reference sequence). The CDR3 is made up of 13 amino acids. The CDR3 region is CRLPGQSYNEQFF.

The rearrangement joins TRBV12-3 or TRBV12-4 to TRBJ1-1; the TCRdb D gene call, TRBD1, has no DNA to confirm it. This CDR3 region has 14 residues. This CDR3 is CASRKGHGNTEAFF.

The chain links TRBV3-1 to TRBJ2-7. The germline V gene has CDR1 LGHDT and CDR2 YNNKEL (reference sequence). The CDR3 extends over 12 amino acids. The CDR3 sequence: CASSQDPYEQYF.

J is TRBJ2-3 and V is TRBV7-8; TCRdb reports TRBD1, a call that lacks DNA to check it against. The CDR3 is 16 amino acids. The germline V gene has CDR1 SGHVS and CDR2 FQNEAQ. This CDR3 reads CASSSGQPIGTDTQYF.

The gene calls are TRBV6-2 or TRBV6-3 and TRBJ2-3; TCRdb proposes TRBD1, but this gene call is untestable without DNA. This CDR3 has 14 residues. Germline V gene lookup returns CDR1 MNHEY and CDR2 SVGEGT. This CDR3 is CASSPGWGADTQYF.

The genes are TRBV20-1 and TRBJ2-2; TCRdb lists TRBD1, though no DNA is available to test this call. The germline V gene encodes CDR1 DFQATT and CDR2 SNEGSKA (reference sequence). This CDR3 comprises 15 residues. CDR3 loop: CSARPGTGYTGELFF.

The gene calls are TRBV24-1 and TRBJ2-3; lacking DNA, the TRBD2 call made by TCRdb goes unchecked. This CDR3 has 15 residues. Germline V gene data show CDR1 as KGHDR and CDR2 as SFDVKD. CDR3 protein: CATSDRSGTTDTQYF.

The chain combines TRBV18 with TRBJ2-3. Germline lookup yields CDR1 KGHSH and CDR2 LQKENI. This CDR3 comprises 18 residues. The CDR3 sequence is CASSPVFEAGETTDTQYF.

V is TRBV3-1 and J is TRBJ2-5; the D gene TCRdb calls, TRBD2, cannot be checked with no DNA. From germline, CDR1 is LGHDT and CDR2 YNNKEL (reference sequence). The CDR3 runs to 15 residues. The CDR3 loop reads CASSQETSGSETQYF.

The chain couples TRBV28 to TRBJ2-5. This CDR3 comprises 15 residues. CDR1 and CDR2 from the germline V gene are MDHEN and SYDVKM. CDR3 sequence: CASSRPGVAQETQYF.

The genes are TRBV6-1 and TRBJ1-5; TCRdb's D call, TRBD1, is unchecked because there is no DNA. Germline V gene lookup returns CDR1 MNHNS and CDR2 SASEGT. The CDR3 contains 15 residues. Here the CDR3 reads CASSRGQGYNQPQHF.

V gene TRBV9 combines with J gene TRBJ2-2; TCRdb gives TRBD2 as the D gene, but with no DNA this cannot be confirmed. Germline V lookup: CDR1 SGDLS, CDR2 YYNGEE. The CDR3 runs 13 residues. The CDR3 loop reads CASSPREGRELFF.

This chain uses TRBV6-2 or TRBV6-3 with TRBJ2-5; TCRdb's D call, TRBD1, is unchecked because there is no DNA. The CDR3 is 14 residues long. Germline V gene sequence: CDR1 MNHEY, CDR2 SVGEGT. The CDR3 loop is CASSYSSGSRTQYF.

J is TRBJ2-4 and V is TRBV20-1; TCRdb picks TRBD1, but there is no DNA to check that call. The CDR3 contains 16 residues. Germline V gene lookup returns CDR1 DFQATT and CDR2 SNEGSKA (reference sequence). The chain's CDR3 is CSARDPTGGYLDIQYF.

V is TRBV10-3 and J is TRBJ2-5. There are 14 residues in the CDR3. Germline-derived CDR1 and CDR2 are ENHRY and SYGVKD. The CDR3 sequence: CAIRESTVGETQYF.

The chain carries TRBV3-1 and TRBJ2-2; there is no DNA to check the TCRdb D call of TRBD1. Germline V gives CDR1 LGHDT, CDR2 YNNKEL (reference sequence). The CDR3 length is 18 residues. The chain's CDR3 is CASSQGVWARTSTGELFF.

The chain combines TRBV12-3 or TRBV12-4 with TRBJ2-4; TCRdb proposes TRBD1, but this gene call is untestable without DNA. The CDR3 has 16 residues. The CDR3: CASKRTGPLAKNIQYF.

The chain combines TRBV6-1 with TRBJ2-3; TCRdb picks TRBD1, but there is no DNA to check that call. This CDR3 has 15 residues. Germline loops: CDR1 MNHNS, CDR2 SASEGT. CDR3 sequence reads: CASSPTDSSTDTQYF.

The genes are TRBV20-1 and TRBJ2-7. Germline CDR1 DFQATT, CDR2 SNEGSKA (reference sequence). The CDR3 is made up of 14 amino acids. CDR3: CSASVTAFSYEQYF.

The chain employs TRBV20-1 and TRBJ2-2; there is no DNA to check the TCRdb D call of TRBD1. The V gene's germline CDR1 is DFQATT and CDR2 SNEGSKA (reference sequence). CDR3 length: 13 residues. This CDR3 is CSHQGSRTGELFF.

V gene TRBV4-1 combines with J gene TRBJ1-1; TCRdb names TRBD1, which stays unverified in the absence of DNA. CDR1 MGHRA and CDR2 YSYEKL come from the germline V gene. The CDR3 runs to 16 residues. CDR3 residues: CASSQGLTEGNAEAFF.

The V gene is TRBV20-1, the J gene TRBJ1-3; TCRdb's assignment of TRBD1 cannot be checked, as there is no DNA. Germline-derived CDR1 and CDR2 are DFQATT and SNEGSKA (reference sequence). This CDR3 contains 16 residues. CDR3 residues: CSARDVLRGPRNTIYF.

The genes are TRBV7-2 and TRBJ2-1; TCRdb lists TRBD1, though no DNA is available to test this call. The CDR3 has 13 amino acids. Looked up from germline, CDR1 is SGHTA and CDR2 is FQGNSA. The CDR3 spells CASSPRVGDEQFF.